This T cell receptor beta chain was documented in a study of blood T cell repertoires in COVID-19. Study summary: Sources were T cells, B-cell-depleted T cells, or PBMCs; the material itself was cDNA or gDNA.

Authors' processing steps: How many nucleated cells were present was estimated from reference gene primer amplification. Only in-frame clones appear in the TCRdb table, and some are missing; sequencing was by immunoSEQ multiplex PCR. Clone size and V and J calls were adopted from that table, with D and trimming inferred from the DNA. The sample shows some 250,000 clones, 80% to 85% of them seen only once. Losses at the gene ends were 6 bases for V and 7 bases for J; bases not matched to a gene: 3. The germline CDR1 and CDR2 sequences are MNHEY and SMNVEV (reference sequence). The CDR3 has 13 amino acids.

The V gene is TRBV27, the J gene TRBJ1-5, with 10 bases aligning to TRBD1. The specimen was peripheral blood. The sequence was collected from an older woman with active or convalescent COVID-19. In nucleotides, the CDR3 is TGTGCCAGCAGGCGGACAGGGGGACAGCCCCAGCATTTT. Its protein is CASRRTGGQPQHF.